This passage covers 27 T cell receptor beta chains from one sample sequenced in a study of cytomegalovirus exposure and HLA in healthy donors. PCR involved 60 Vbeta and 13 Jbeta primers. Assay used: immunoSEQ multiplex PCR; TCRdb lists only in-frame clones, some missing. The table lists some 150,000 clones, under 80% of them singletons. The sequencing sample was made of PBMCs. The source is a man between 25 and 39 years old in good health and CMV-seronegative.

The CDR3 loop reads CATRTSGGAPQTQYF. CDR3 sequence (DNA): TGTGCCACCCGGACTAGCGGGGGGGCCCCCCAGACCCAGTACTTC. V usage is TRBV10-3 and J usage is TRBJ2-5; 15 nucleotides agree with TRBD2. CDR3 length: 15 amino acids. The ends lost 10 bases at V and 6 bases at J; junction bases unmatched: 9. Germline CDR1 is ENHRY and CDR2 is SYGVKD.

The chain links TRBV2 to TRBJ1-2, with D maybe TRBD1 (6 bases). The CDR3 covers 14 residues. Germline V gives CDR1 SNHLY, CDR2 FYNNEI. Trimming cost V 0 bases and J 4 bases, with 9 bases left between them. The CDR3 coding sequence is TGTGCCAGCAGTGAAGCGCGAGGGGGCTATGGCTACACCTTC. Translated, it gives CASSEARGGYGYTF.

V gene TRBV5-4 combines with J gene TRBJ2-2, with D perhaps TRBD2 (5 bases). From germline, CDR1 is SGHNT and CDR2 YYREEE (reference sequence). The CDR3 covers 16 residues. V was trimmed by 2 bases and J by 2 bases, leaving 13 bases between them. As DNA, the CDR3 is TGTGCCAGCAGCTTCCCCGGGGAAGTTAACACCGGGGAGCTGTTTTTT. As protein: CASSFPGEVNTGELFF.

Worth noting for this clone: The junction departs from germline at one end; a sequencing error may be responsible. The chain joins TRBV15 to TRBJ1-5; TRBD1 is a possible D gene (6 bases). CDR3 length: 15 amino acids. The germline gives CDR1 LNHNV, CDR2 YYDKDF (reference sequence). CDR3 amino acids: CATSFTRGGNQPQNF. CDR3 in DNA: TGTGCCACCAGCTTTACAAGGGGGGGCAATCAGCCCCAGAATTTT.

This clone has only a few counts. The V call is TRBV7-2, the J call TRBJ1-1; no reliable D call. This CDR3 comprises 14 residues. The V end was cut by 1 base, the J end by 6 bases, with 12 bases between. The germline gives CDR1 SGHTA, CDR2 FQGNSA. The CDR3 DNA reads TGTGCCAGCAGCTTAGGAGGGTTTACGGCTGAAGCTTTCTTT. The encoded protein is CASSLGGFTAEAFF.

The rearrangement uses TRBV29-1 and TRBJ2-1, with 8 bases that match TRBD2. Trimming took 0 bases from V and 9 from J; bases not matched to a gene: 13. Per the germline V gene, CDR1 is SQVTM and CDR2 is ANQGSEA. CDR3 length: 16 residues. For the CDR3, the DNA is TGCAGCGTTGAAGAGTGGAGTAGCGGGGCCAGGGGTGAGCAGTTCTTC. As protein: CSVEEWSSGARGEQFF.

This clone was seen only once. This chain connects TRBV5-5 to TRBJ2-3; 7 nucleotides line up with TRBD1. Trimming removed 2 bases from V and 0 bases from J; junction bases left unmatched: 3. The germline V gene has CDR1 SGHKS and CDR2 YYEKEE (reference sequence). CDR3 length: 15 amino acids. This chain's CDR3 is CASSFGTASTDTQYF. The CDR3 region has the DNA TGTGCCAGCAGCTTCGGGACAGCTAGCACAGATACGCAGTATTTT.

As concerns this clone: This likely comes from a read error, as the CDR3 has no conserved phenylalanine or tryptophan at its end. The limits of the CDR3 on the DNA are not certain, so only TCRdb's listed CDR3 is given. The V gene is TRBV5-8, the J gene TRBJ2-4; the D call in the table, TRBD2, was not verified against the DNA. The CDR3 is 8 amino acids in total, end residues counted. Germline lookup yields CDR1 SGHTS and CDR2 YDEGEE. CDR3 in amino acids: CASSPQAG.

The chain carries TRBV5-1 and TRBJ1-4, with 7 bases that match TRBD1. CDR1 is SGHRS, CDR2 YFSETQ, per germline. The CDR3 has 16 amino acids. V trimming: 4 bases; J trimming: 0 bases; junction bases outside the gene matches: 6. The CDR3 sequence: CASSLGTAATNEKLFF. In DNA form, the CDR3 reads TGCGCCAGCAGCCTCGGGACAGCAGCAACTAATGAAAAACTGTTTTTT.

This chain links TRBV4-1 with TRBJ2-5; 8 bases line up with TRBD1. Germline V gene lookup returns CDR1 MGHRA and CDR2 YSYEKL. This CDR3 region has 16 residues. V lost 2 bases and J lost 0; bases outside the gene matches: 5. In DNA, the CDR3 is TGCGCCAGCAGCCAATACTTACAGGGGGACCAAGAGACCCAGTACTTC. Amino acid sequence: CASSQYLQGDQETQYF.

This chain connects TRBV6-6 to TRBJ2-3; D may be TRBD1 (6 bases). Deletions cut 2 bases from V and 5 bases from J, with 11 bases between. The germline V gene has CDR1 MNHNY and CDR2 SVGAGI (reference sequence). The CDR3 is made up of 14 amino acids. The CDR3 nucleotides are TGTGCCAGCAGTTACGCGGGCAGGGGAGATACGCAGTATTTT. Amino acids: CASSYAGRGDTQYF.

This chain connects TRBV7-2 to TRBJ2-1; 8 bases map to TRBD2. V gave up 11 bases and J gave up 4 bases; unmatched junction bases: 13. Germline lookup yields CDR1 SGHTA and CDR2 FQGNSA. The length of the CDR3 is 15 residues. The CDR3 nucleotides are TGTGCCGGTTCATCGCGGGGGGACTTGTACAATGAGCAGTTCTTC. This sequence encodes CAGSSRGDLYNEQFF.

This clone was detected once. V is TRBV5-1 and J is TRBJ2-2; 12 nucleotides align to TRBD2. Unmatched junction bases numbered 7, after V lost 0 bases and J lost 4 bases. Germline V gene lookup returns CDR1 SGHRS and CDR2 YFSETQ. The CDR3 loop spans 18 amino acids. The CDR3 DNA follows: TGCGCCAGCAGCTTGGAACTAGCGGGGGGCCGTATCACCGGGGAGCTGTTTTTT. Residues: CASSLELAGGRITGELFF.

The chain's CDR3 is CASSSYKGHDNSPLHF. CDR3 DNA: TGTGCCAGCAGCTCGTATAAGGGACATGACAATTCACCCCTCCACTTT. V usage is TRBV11-2 and J usage is TRBJ1-6, with D maybe TRBD1 (6 bases). The CDR3 has 16 residues. Germline CDR1 is SGHAT and CDR2 is FQNNGV. The V end lost 4 bases, the J end lost 7 bases, and 17 bases lay between the germline ends.

V gene TRBV29-1 combines with J gene TRBJ2-7, with TRBD1 matching 9 bases. Germline CDR1 is SQVTM and CDR2 is ANQGSEA. The CDR3 has 14 residues. V trimming: 7 bases; J trimming: 0 bases; junction bases outside the gene matches: 7. CDR3 sequence: CSAIDRGSSYEQYF. The CDR3 nucleotides are TGCAGCGCCATCGACAGGGGGAGCTCCTACGAGCAGTACTTC.

V gene TRBV6-6 combines with J gene TRBJ2-7; TRBD1 matches 8 bases. CDR3 length equals 12 residues. Germline V gives CDR1 MNHNY, CDR2 SVGAGI (reference sequence). V gave up 7 bases and J gave up 3 bases; unmatched junction bases: 2. The CDR3 nucleotides are TGTGCCAGCAAGACAGGGGACTACGAGCAGTACTTC. Translating it yields CASKTGDYEQYF.

About this clone itself: The same CDR3 arises from other DNA sequences in this sample as well. The rearrangement joins TRBV6-6 to TRBJ2-3, with TRBD1 matching over 11 bases. Looked up from germline, CDR1 is MNHNY and CDR2 is SVGAGI (reference sequence). The CDR3 has 15 residues. V gave up 6 bases and J gave up 3 bases; unmatched junction bases: 5. The CDR3 bases are TGTGCCAGCAGGACCCGGGACAGGGGGACAGATACGCAGTATTTT. Protein product: CASRTRDRGTDTQYF.

V usage is TRBV5-6 and J usage is TRBJ1-3, with 7 nucleotides matching TRBD1. The junction had 4 bases not matched to a gene; V was cut back by 1 base and J by 0 bases. The germline CDR1 and CDR2 sequences are SGHDT and YYEEEE. The CDR3 extends over 16 amino acids. Here the CDR3 reads CASSLRDSHSGNTIYF. CDR3 bases: TGTGCCAGCAGCTTGAGGGACAGCCACTCTGGAAACACCATATATTTT.

By share, this clone counts as medium-sized. This chain links TRBV18 with TRBJ1-2, with 7 bases matching TRBD1. CDR3 size: 13 residues. Germline values: CDR1 KGHSH, CDR2 LQKENI. V was clipped by 5 bases and J by 6 bases; unmatched bases: 6. The CDR3 reads CASSITGVDGYTF. In nucleotides, the CDR3 is TGTGCCAGCTCAATCACAGGGGTAGATGGCTACACCTTC.

The chain recombines TRBV4-3 with TRBJ2-2, with D perhaps TRBD2 (6 bases). Trimming removed 0 bases from V and 6 bases from J, with 11 bases in between. The CDR3 runs to 15 residues. Germline V CDR1 and CDR2: LGHNA, YSLEER. The CDR3 loop reads CASSQEGGGAGELFF. DNA of the CDR3: TGCGCCAGCAGCCAAGAGGGTGGCGGGGCCGGGGAGCTGTTTTTT.

This rearrangement joins TRBV4-3 to TRBJ2-3, with 10 nucleotides matching TRBD2. The CDR3 is 17 amino acids. CDR1 and CDR2 from the germline V gene are LGHNA and YSLEER. V lost 0 bases to trimming and J lost 6 bases; unmatched junction nucleotides: 9. CDR3 nucleotide sequence: TGCGCCAGCAGCCAAGATTCCAGCGGGGGGGCCAGTGATACGCAGTATTTT. Its protein is CASSQDSSGGASDTQYF.

This chain connects TRBV13 to TRBJ1-1; TRBD1 aligns across 9 bases. The CDR3 runs 15 residues. The germline gives CDR1 PRHDT, CDR2 FYEKMQ (reference sequence). J lost 3 bases, V lost 6 bases, and 8 bases had no gene match. The DNA of the CDR3 is TGTGCCAGCAGATCGGGACAGGGTGAGGACACTGAAGCTTTCTTT. Its translation is CASRSGQGEDTEAFF.

The rearrangement links TRBV4-2 to TRBJ2-3; 10 nucleotides match TRBD2. The trim removed 4 bases at V and 4 bases at J, leaving 5 bases unmatched. This CDR3 region has 15 residues. Per germline, CDR1 LGHNA and CDR2 YNFKEQ. This chain's CDR3 is CASSPLAGEADTQYF. In DNA, the CDR3 is TGTGCCAGCAGCCCTCTAGCGGGGGAAGCAGATACGCAGTATTTT.

On this clone itself: The germline gene is not matched at one end of the junction; a read error may be the cause. The chain has TRBV4-1 and TRBJ2-5; maybe TRBD2 (5 bases). The CDR3 has 14 residues. CDR1 is MGHRA and CDR2 is YSYEKL in the germline V gene. This CDR3 reads CASSQDGVGETQHF. Here the CDR3 DNA reads TGCGCCAGCAGCCAAGATGGGGTCGGGGAGACCCAGCACTTC.

The V gene is TRBV28, the J gene TRBJ1-2, with 7 bases identical to TRBD1. CDR3 length equals 14 residues. Germline V gives CDR1 MDHEN, CDR2 SYDVKM. V lost 6 bases and J lost 7; bases outside the gene matches: 11. The CDR3 is CASRSQGQVSGYTF. The CDR3 DNA follows: TGTGCCAGCAGGTCACAGGGGCAGGTTTCTGGCTACACCTTC.

V and J are TRBV28 and TRBJ2-7; 10 bases line up with TRBD1. The CDR3 runs 13 residues. Germline CDR1 reads MDHEN; CDR2 reads SYDVKM. With 8 bases clipped from V and 5 bases from J, the junction kept 6 bases outside the gene matches. The chain's CDR3 is CASAGTGVDEQYF. The DNA of the CDR3 is TGTGCCAGCGCCGGGACAGGGGTCGACGAGCAGTACTTC.

This chain uses TRBV6-1 with TRBJ2-1, with TRBD1 as a possible D gene (6 bases). Between the trimmed V and J ends, which lost 6 bases and 6 bases, there was a span of 18 bases. Looked up from germline, CDR1 is MNHNS and CDR2 is SASEGT. The CDR3 is 15 amino acids. As DNA, the CDR3 is TGTGCCAGCAGATCAGGGACAAGAACTCTCAATGAGCAGTTCTTC. This gives the protein CASRSGTRTLNEQFF.